Listed below are T cell receptor beta chains from one sample, sequenced in a study of breast tumors, draining lymph nodes, adjacent tissues. TCRdb reprocessed the multiplex PCR reads with MiXCR, giving one entry per CDR3 protein. Of about 170,000 distinct CDR3 sequences in the sample, 33% were seen once. Sequencing used axillary lymph node tissue. The receptors derive from a female donor with breast cancer. Some clones in this sample may be carry-over from other donors' samples. CDR3s include the opening cysteine and the closing phenylalanine or tryptophan. A D gene is named only where the DNA matches it firmly. For some rows the clone size is stated as once, few or many, or as a class when expanded; others skip it.

v_call,j_call,clone_size,d_call,cdr3_nt,cdr3_aa
TRBV20-1,TRBJ2-5,.,TRBD1,TGCAGTGCTAGAGCGACAGGGGTTGGGGAGACCCAGTACTTC,CSARATGVGETQYF
TRBV28,TRBJ2-3,.,.,TGTGCCAGCAGTTTGACTATGGGTCGCACAGATACGCAGTATTTT,CASSLTMGRTDTQYF
TRBV19,TRBJ2-1,many,TRBD1,TGTGCCAGTAGTATGAAAGGGGACAGGGAGATTACCGACCGCCTCAATGAGCAGTTCTTC,CASSMKGDREITDRLNEQFF
TRBV20-1,TRBJ1-2,.,.,TGCAGTGCTAGCCCAGGGGCTAACTATGGCTACACCTTC,CSASPGANYGYTF
TRBV20-1,TRBJ1-1,.,.,TGCAGTGCTAGTGGGGCGGCGGACACTGAAGCTTTCTTT,CSASGAADTEAFF
TRBV12-3/TRBV12-4,TRBJ2-3,many,.,TGTGCCAGTAGAAACCGGGCCAACGGAGATACGCAGTATTTT,CASRNRANGDTQYF
TRBV2,TRBJ2-3,many,.,TGTGCCAGCACCTCGGCGGGGACACGCTTCACAGATACGCAGTATTTT,CASTSAGTRFTDTQYF
TRBV24-1,TRBJ2-1,many,.,TGTGCCACCAGTACATTTGGTGAGCAGTTCTTC,CATSTFGEQFF
TRBV25-1,TRBJ2-1,many,.,TGTGCCAGCAGTGAATTTGTAGGATACAATGAGCAGTTCTTC,CASSEFVGYNEQFF
TRBV30,TRBJ2-3,many,TRBD2,TGTGCCTGGGGGGTACCGGGAGGTGTAGGTACGCAGTATTTT,CAWGVPGGVGTQYF
TRBV20-1,TRBJ1-1,.,.,TGCAGTGCTCGAAGGGGGGCAGCGGAAGCTTTCTTT,CSARRGAAEAFF
TRBV27,TRBJ2-7,many,TRBD2,TGTGCCAGCAGTCCGGGACTAGCGGCTTCCTACGAGCAGTACTTC,CASSPGLAASYEQYF
TRBV14,TRBJ2-1,many,.,TGTGCCAGCAGCCAAGAGCTAGATATGGCGCAGTTCTTC,CASSQELDMAQFF
TRBV27,TRBJ2-1,.,.,TGTGCCAGCAGTTTAGGAGTGCCAACCTTGGGGCGATCCTACAATGAGCAGTTCTTC,CASSLGVPTLGRSYNEQFF
TRBV19,TRBJ2-5,once,TRBD1,TGTGCCAGTAGTAAGGGACAGGGGGCGCGCACCGGGGAGACCCAGTCCTTC,CASSKGQGARTGETQSF
TRBV11-3,TRBJ1-1,.,TRBD1,TGTGCCAGCAGCGCCACCGGGACAGGGGGCCCTGAAGCTTTCTTT,CASSATGTGGPEAFF
TRBV27,TRBJ2-5,many,.,TGTGCCGCGGGACTGCTCCAAGAGACCCAGTACTTC,CAAGLLQETQYF
TRBV4-3,TRBJ2-1,many,.,TGCGCCAGCAGCCAAGATACGGGAGACCCCTACAATGAGCAGTTCTTC,CASSQDTGDPYNEQFF
TRBV11-2,TRBJ2-7,many,.,TGTGCCAGCAGCTTAGCGGCAGGGCCCTACGAGCAGTACTTC,CASSLAAGPYEQYF
TRBV24-1,TRBJ2-3,many,.,TGTGCCACCAGTGATCCTGGAAACACAGATACGCAGTATTTT,CATSDPGNTDTQYF
TRBV9,TRBJ2-1,.,TRBD1,TGTGCCAGCAGCGCCCGGGACAGCACAGATACGCAGTTCTTC,CASSARDSTDTQFF
TRBV5-6,TRBJ1-2,many,.,TGTGCCAGCAGCTTGTCGGGGGGCTACACCTTC,CASSLSGGYTF
TRBV18,TRBJ1-3,many,.,TGTGCCAGCTCACCGAGGGCCGATCCCTCTGGAAACACCATATATTTT,CASSPRADPSGNTIYF
TRBV7-3,TRBJ1-2,few,.,TGTGCCAGCAGCCTCGGTTCGGCCTATGGCTACACCTTC,CASSLGSAYGYTF
TRBV11-2,TRBJ1-2,.,.,TGTGCCAGCAGAAGAGCAGGGGTGAACTATGGCTACACCTTC,CASRRAGVNYGYTF
TRBV9,TRBJ2-3,.,.,.,CASSFYICSAISGGPDTQYF
TRBV7-6,TRBJ1-3,many,.,TGTGCCACCATCCATGGAAACACCATATATTTT,CATIHGNTIYF
TRBV7-2,TRBJ2-5,.,TRBD1,TGTGCCAGCAGCTTAGGCAGGGGGTCTGGAGAGACCCAGTACTTC,CASSLGRGSGETQYF
TRBV9,TRBJ2-7,many,.,TGTGCCAGCAGCGTAGCTTTTGGTCCCTACGAGCAGTACTTC,CASSVAFGPYEQYF
TRBV9,TRBJ2-3,many,.,TGTGCCAGCAGCGCCCGGGACAGCACAGATACGCAGTATTTT,CASSARDSTDTQYF
TRBV30,TRBJ1-3,many,TRBD1,TGTGCCTGGAGACGACCCGGACAGGGACTAACTGGAAACACCATATATTTT,CAWRRPGQGLTGNTIYF
TRBV6-1,TRBJ1-6,.,.,TGTGCCAGCAGTGAAGTTGGGACACCAAATTCACCCCTCCACTTT,CASSEVGTPNSPLHF
TRBV6-1,TRBJ1-6,.,.,TGTGCCAGCAGCCCTCCCTCCGGGGGCGCGGATTCGCCCCTCAACTTT,CASSPPSGGADSPLNF
TRBV7-9,TRBJ1-2,.,.,TGTGCCGGACGACAGCTCCGAGGCTACACCTTC,CAGRQLRGYTF
TRBV5-1,TRBJ2-3,.,TRBD1,TGCGCCAGCAGCCCCCGAGGCTGGAATGTGGACAGGGTGGCAGATACGCAGTATTTT,CASSPRGWNVDRVADTQYF
TRBV5-6,TRBJ2-3,many,TRBD1,TGTGCCAGCAGCTTCGGGACAGAGGTTCCTAGCACAGATACGCAGTATTTT,CASSFGTEVPSTDTQYF
TRBV9,TRBJ2-1,many,TRBD2,TGTGCCAGCAGCGTAGACGGGAGGGGTTTTAATGAGCAGTTCTTC,CASSVDGRGFNEQFF
TRBV15,TRBJ2-2,many,.,TGTGCCACCGATTGGCGAAGGCCCGGAGACGGGGAGCTGTTTTTT,CATDWRRPGDGELFF
TRBV10-1,TRBJ2-7,.,TRBD2,TGTGCCAGCAGTTTAAAAGCGGGAGATGCAACCTTCTACGAGCAGTACTTC,CASSLKAGDATFYEQYF
TRBV12-3/TRBV12-4,TRBJ2-7,many,.,TGTGCCAGCAGCCTAGCTCCCACATGCTACGAGCAGTACTTC,CASSLAPTCYEQYF
TRBV12-3/TRBV12-4,TRBJ1-4,.,.,TGTGCCAGCAGCTTCCCCAGGACTAATGAAATACTGTTTTTT,CASSFPRTNEILFF
TRBV29-1,TRBJ2-7,many,.,TGCAGCGGGGGTTCTAGTTCCTACGAGCAGTACTTC,CSGGSSSYEQYF
TRBV7-9,TRBJ1-1,.,.,TGTGCCAGCAGCACGGGCTCAGGGTTGGGGGAAGCTGAAGCTTTCTTT,CASSTGSGLGEAEAFF
TRBV30,TRBJ1-2,many,TRBD1,TGTGCCTGGAGTCCAGGGGGCGCGGGGGGCTACACCTTC,CAWSPGGAGGYTF
TRBV11-2,TRBJ2-1,.,.,TGTGCCAGCAGCCTAGGGGGACTAATCGATGAGCAGTTCTTC,CASSLGGLIDEQFF
TRBV18,TRBJ2-1,.,TRBD2,TGTGCCAGCTCACCACGGGGACTAGCGGGAGGGCCTTCCAATGAGCAGTTCTTC,CASSPRGLAGGPSNEQFF
TRBV5-5,TRBJ2-1,.,TRBD2,TGTGCCAGCAGCTTACCGGGACCAGCGGGGGGGCCTATTGAGCAGTTCTTC,CASSLPGPAGGPIEQFF
TRBV7-9,TRBJ2-5,.,TRBD1,TGTGCCAGCAGCTCAATTGGGACAGGGGTTGCAGAGACCCAGTACTTC,CASSSIGTGVAETQYF
TRBV29-1,TRBJ2-2,many,.,TGCAGCGTTGAATTGGACTACGGCACCGGGGAGCTGTTTTTT,CSVELDYGTGELFF
TRBV20-1,TRBJ1-2,.,.,TGCAGTGCTCGATACGACGGGGCGGCAAGCTGCACCTTC,CSARYDGAASCTF
TRBV18,TRBJ1-1,few,TRBD1,TGTGCCAGCTCTCGAGGACAGGACACTGAAGCTTTCTTT,CASSRGQDTEAFF
TRBV6-1,TRBJ2-7,many,.,TGTGCCAGCAGTGAACCAACCCACCCGGGGGCTCCCTACGAGCAGTACTTC,CASSEPTHPGAPYEQYF
TRBV25-1,TRBJ1-2,.,.,TGTGCTAGCACGACAGTGTATGGCTACACCTTC,CASTTVYGYTF
TRBV7-2,TRBJ2-7,many,.,TGTGCCAGCAGCTTATCCCCCTTCTCGGCGGGGTCCTACGAGCAGTACTTC,CASSLSPFSAGSYEQYF
TRBV12-3/TRBV12-4,TRBJ2-3,many,.,TGTGCCAGCAGTTTGGTTGCGGGCACAGATACGCAGTATTTT,CASSLVAGTDTQYF
TRBV5-5,TRBJ2-5,many,.,TGTGCCAGCAGCTTGGCGGCAGCGGAGGGAGAGACCCAGTACTTC,CASSLAAAEGETQYF
TRBV20-1,TRBJ2-1,.,TRBD2,TGCGGTGCGACGCTCGGAGCGGGAGTAACTGAGCAGTTCTTC,CGATLGAGVTEQFF